The 21 T cell receptor beta chains below were found in one sample sequenced in a study of T cell responses to AZD1222 COVID-19 vaccine. Method: immunoSEQ multiplex PCR; TCRdb's copy keeps in-frame clones and lacks some. The table records around 150,000 clones, approximately 88% of them present only once. The source was peripheral blood, collected on day 0 of AZD1222 vaccination. Source of these receptors: an adult in good health.

The chain couples TRBV6-5 to TRBJ2-7; D gene uncertain. Trimming shortened V by 0 bases and J by 3 bases, and 6 bases separated the two germline ends. The length of the CDR3 is 13 residues. Germline values: CDR1 MNHEY, CDR2 SVGAGI. The DNA of the CDR3 is TGTGCCAGCAGTTACTCCTACTACTACGAGCAGTACTTC. It codes for CASSYSYYYEQYF.

V is TRBV4-1 and J is TRBJ2-5; unclear D gene. Germline V lookup: CDR1 MGHRA, CDR2 YSYEKL. The germline V and J ends were trimmed by 0 bases and 3 bases, with 5 bases remaining between them. The CDR3 covers 13 residues. CDR3: CASSQDMEETQYF. CDR3 DNA: TGCGCCAGCAGCCAAGATATGGAAGAGACCCAGTACTTC.

The CDR3 DNA sequence: TGTGCCAGCAGTAGAGGGCCCGAACGGGGGCAGTACTTC. Translation gives CASSRGPERGQYF. The chain is built from TRBV6-2 or TRBV6-3 and TRBJ2-7, with a tentative D call TRBD2 (5 bases). Germline values: CDR1 MNHEY, CDR2 SVGEGT. This CDR3 region has 13 residues. Trimming took off 5 bases at V and 9 bases at J, with 17 bases between the two ends.

The chain carries TRBV6-5 and TRBJ1-2; D unresolved. CDR1 MNHEY and CDR2 SVGAGI come from the germline V gene. V was trimmed by 0 bases and J by 6 bases, leaving 17 bases between them. The CDR3 loop spans 16 amino acids. This CDR3 reads CASSYSDGAGPHGYTF. Written as DNA, the CDR3 is TGTGCCAGCAGTTACTCGGATGGAGCAGGACCCCATGGCTACACCTTC.

The rearrangement joins TRBV7-2 to TRBJ2-3; TRBD2 matches 11 bases. Germline-derived CDR1 and CDR2 are SGHTA and FQGNSA. The V gene end was trimmed by 5 bases and the J gene end by 3 bases; junction bases not matched to a gene: 10. CDR3 size: 17 residues. This CDR3 reads CASSPRGSGRATDTQYF. In DNA, the CDR3 is TGTGCCAGCAGCCCCCGTGGTAGCGGGAGGGCAACAGATACGCAGTATTTT.

The chain uses TRBV3-1 (or the pseudogene TRBV3-2) and TRBJ2-1, with D perhaps TRBD2 (6 bases). CDR1 and CDR2 (germline): LGHDT, YNNKEL (reference sequence). Trimming took 7 bases from V and 2 from J, leaving 9 bases between them. The CDR3 has 13 amino acids. CDR3 nucleotides: TGTGCCAGCATCCGGGGGACCTACAATGAGCAGTTCTTC. This encodes CASIRGTYNEQFF.

On this clone itself: Its ends do not fully match the called genes, so a read error is possible. The CDR3 loop is CASRQDAINGELFF. The CDR3 coding sequence is TGTGCCAGCAGGCAAGATGCTATCAACGGGGAGCTGTTTTTT. The rearrangement uses TRBV3-1 (or the pseudogene TRBV3-2) and TRBJ2-2; unclear D gene. The germline CDR1 and CDR2 sequences are LGHDT and YNNKEL (reference sequence). This CDR3 is built from 14 residues.

This clone was seen just once. The chain combines TRBV19 with TRBJ1-2, with a weak D call TRBD1 (5 bases). Germline assignment: CDR1 LNHDA and CDR2 SQIVND (reference sequence). The CDR3 has 15 amino acids. Trimming stripped 3 bases from V and 4 bases from J, with 15 bases between. This CDR3 reads CASSMGPHLAYGYTF. The CDR3 DNA reads as TGTGCCAGTAGTATGGGACCGCATCTGGCCTATGGCTACACCTTC.

The genes are TRBV6-2 or TRBV6-3 and TRBJ1-1; D gene uncertain. Trimming removed 0 bases at V and 7 bases at J, with 9 bases between. The germline gives CDR1 MNHEY, CDR2 SVGEGT. The CDR3 runs 13 residues. CDR3 bases: TGTGCCAGCAGTTACTCGACTGGAGATGAAGCTTTCTTT. Its translation: CASSYSTGDEAFF.

The rearrangement uses TRBV5-5 and TRBJ2-7; possible D gene TRBD1, 6 bases. This CDR3 region has 15 residues. Trimming pared 3 bases from V and 1 base from J, leaving 14 bases between. The germline CDR1 and CDR2 sequences are SGHKS and YYEKEE (reference sequence). CDR3 residues: CASSWGTTVSYEQYF. DNA of the CDR3: TGTGCCAGCAGCTGGGGGACAACCGTATCCTACGAGCAGTACTTC.

The chain recombines TRBV7-2 with TRBJ2-1; TRBD2 agrees at 7 bases. After removal of 5 bases from V and 3 bases from J, the junction contained 16 bases not matched to a gene. The CDR3 covers 18 residues. The germline V gene encodes CDR1 SGHTA and CDR2 FQGNSA. For the CDR3, the DNA is TGTGCCAGCAGCCAGTATCCCGCAGGCGGGAGTCTCTACAATGAGCAGTTCTTC. This translates into CASSQYPAGGSLYNEQFF.

V is TRBV7-2 and J is TRBJ1-4, with D unresolved. Between the trimmed V and J ends, which lost 4 bases and 8 bases, there was a span of 20 bases. Germline V gene data show CDR1 as SGHTA and CDR2 as FQGNSA. The CDR3 is 16 amino acids. The CDR3 is CASSSILSLAGEKLFF. CDR3 DNA sequence: TGTGCCAGCAGCTCCATTTTAAGTTTAGCCGGGGAAAAACTGTTTTTT.

The DNA for the CDR3 is TGTGCCAGCAGCTTGGGCAGGGGGGTATCTGGAAACACCATATATTTT. It encodes CASSLGRGVSGNTIYF. The chain links TRBV5-4 to TRBJ1-3; TRBD1 aligns across 7 bases. J was trimmed by 1 base and V by 0 bases; bases with no gene match: 4. The CDR3 totals 16 residues. Germline V gives CDR1 SGHNT, CDR2 YYREEE (reference sequence).

This sequence joins TRBV5-6 and TRBJ2-2; TRBD2 is a possible D gene (6 bases). Germline CDR1 SGHDT, CDR2 YYEEEE. The CDR3 totals 15 residues. V lost 0 bases and J lost 3, with 9 bases in between. The CDR3 spells CASSLAGVDTGELFF. CDR3 nucleotide sequence: TGTGCCAGCAGCTTGGCGGGAGTGGACACCGGGGAGCTGTTTTTT.

The chain links TRBV6-1 to TRBJ1-3; TRBD1 is a possible D gene (6 bases). V shed 3 bases and J shed 4 bases, with 7 bases lying between them. CDR3 length: 13 amino acids. CDR1 is MNHNS, CDR2 SASEGT, per germline. The CDR3 loop is CASSDTGGNTIYF. The CDR3 DNA follows: TGTGCCAGCAGTGACACAGGGGGAAACACCATATATTTT.

This sequence joins TRBV28 and TRBJ2-6; TRBD1 agrees at 7 bases. V gave up 7 bases and J gave up 2 bases; unmatched junction bases: 5. Germline values: CDR1 MDHEN, CDR2 SYDVKM. There are 15 residues in the CDR3. CDR3 sequence: CASTLTGPGANVLTF. CDR3 in DNA: TGTGCCAGCACCTTGACAGGGCCTGGGGCCAACGTCCTGACTTTC.

The gene calls are TRBV2 and TRBJ1-2; D is uncertain. CDR1 is SNHLY, CDR2 FYNNEI, per germline. V was pared by 3 bases and J by 4 bases, with 9 bases between. CDR3 size: 13 residues. The chain's CDR3 is CASSDLGFYGYTF. The CDR3 coding sequence is TGTGCCAGCAGTGATCTCGGATTCTATGGCTACACCTTC.

The CDR3 reads CASRRGPSPSYEQYF. CDR3 DNA: TGCGCCAGTCGCAGGGGACCTTCCCCCTCCTACGAGCAGTACTTC. The chain combines TRBV10-2 with TRBJ2-7, with D possibly matching TRBD1 (6 bases). The germline V and J ends were trimmed by 9 bases and 0 bases, with 18 bases remaining between them. This CDR3 has 15 amino acids. CDR1 and CDR2 from the germline V gene are WSHSY and SAAADI.

This rearrangement joins TRBV30 to TRBJ1-2, with a weak D call TRBD1 (6 bases). This CDR3 is 12 amino acids long. V gave up 4 bases and J gave up 5 bases, with 11 bases separating them. In germline, CDR1 is GTSNPN, CDR2 SVGIG (reference sequence). In nucleotides, the CDR3 is TGTGCCTGGATGGGCGGGACATATGGCTACACCTTC. Amino acid sequence: CAWMGGTYGYTF.

This rearrangement joins TRBV7-2 to TRBJ2-7, with 7 bases fitting TRBD2. Germline CDR1 reads SGHTA; CDR2 reads FQGNSA. Trimming took 5 bases from V and 6 from J; bases not matched to a gene: 7. CDR3 length: 13 amino acids. The CDR3 sequence: CASSEGAGSEQYF. The CDR3 nucleotides read TGTGCCAGCAGCGAGGGAGCGGGAAGCGAGCAGTACTTC. The full variable domain, rest sourced from reference TRBV7-2 and TRBJ2-7, is GAGVSQSPSNKVTEKGKDVELRCDPISGHTALYWYRQSLGQGLEFLIYFQGNSAPDKSGLPSDRFSAERTGGSVSTLTIQRTQQEDSAVYLCASSEGAGSEQYFGPGTRLTVT.

The CDR3 bases are TGTGCCAGCGGAAAGGATAGCAATCAGCCCCAGCATTTT. It translates to CASGKDSNQPQHF. This chain uses TRBV28 with TRBJ1-5; D is unclear. The germline V and J ends were trimmed by 8 bases and 0 bases, with 8 bases remaining between them. The CDR3 has 13 amino acids. Per germline, CDR1 MDHEN and CDR2 SYDVKM. Looking up the rest from reference TRBV28 and TRBJ1-5 gives the full variable domain: DVKVTQSSRYLVKRTGEKVFLECVQDMDHENMFWYRQDPGLGLRLIYFSYDVKMKEKGDIPEGYSVSREKKERFSLILESASTNQTSMYLCASGKDSNQPQHFGDGTRLSIL.